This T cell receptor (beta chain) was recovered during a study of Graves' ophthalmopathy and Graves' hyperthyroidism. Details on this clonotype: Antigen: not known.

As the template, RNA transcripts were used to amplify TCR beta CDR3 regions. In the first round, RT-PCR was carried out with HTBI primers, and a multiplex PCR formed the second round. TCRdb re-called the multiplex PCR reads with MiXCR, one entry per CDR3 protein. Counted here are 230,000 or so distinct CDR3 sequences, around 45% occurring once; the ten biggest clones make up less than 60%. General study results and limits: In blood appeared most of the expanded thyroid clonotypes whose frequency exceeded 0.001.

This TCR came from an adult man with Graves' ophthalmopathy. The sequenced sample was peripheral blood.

The CDR3 DNA sequence: TGCAGTGCTAGCACAGGGAACAATTCACCCCTCCACTTT. Translated: CSASTGNNSPLHF. The chain links TRBV20-1 to TRBJ1-6, with a weak D call TRBD1 (6 bases). The germline V gene has CDR1 DFQATT and CDR2 SNEGSKA (reference sequence). The CDR3 is 13 amino acids. V lost 3 bases and J 7 bases, leaving 10 bases between the germline ends.